Each of the 22 T cell receptor beta chains below was sequenced from the same sample in a study of T cells in Graves' hyperthyroidism and ophthalmopathy. RNA transcripts yielded amplified TCR beta CDR3 regions. The HTBI primer set was used in a first-round RT-PCR of the TCR CDR3. TCRdb passed the multiplex PCR reads through MiXCR, listing each CDR3 protein once. This table has 450,000 to 550,000 distinct CDR3 sequences, around 24% appearing once. The material sequenced was blood. These receptors originate from a woman between 25 and 40 years old with Graves' ophthalmopathy.

This clonotype was recorded a few times. This may be a read error: a much more frequent sequence differs by one nucleotide. V and J are TRBV7-2 and TRBJ2-2; possibly TRBD2 for D (5 bases). The CDR3 contains 14 residues. The germline V gene encodes CDR1 SGHTA and CDR2 FQGNSA. The chain's CDR3 is CASSEGLYTGELCF. Here the CDR3 DNA reads TGTGCCAGCAGCGAAGGACTCTACACCGGGGAGCTGTGTTTT.

In its sample, this clonotype was seen a few times. The V call is TRBV11-2, the J call TRBJ1-1, with D perhaps TRBD1 (6 bases). The CDR3 spans 16 residues. CDR1 SGHAT and CDR2 FQNNGV come from the germline V gene. V was shortened by 2 bases and J by 11 bases, with 24 bases between the two germline ends. This CDR3 is CASSLIHGTGSIEAFF. The DNA for the CDR3 is TGTGCCAGCAGCTTAATCCACGGAACAGGGTCAATTGAGGCTTTCTTT.

This clonotype was seen a few times. The V call is TRBV28, the J call TRBJ1-5; possible D gene TRBD1, 5 bases. Trimming left V 3 bases short and J 6 bases short, with 9 bases between. The germline V gene encodes CDR1 MDHEN and CDR2 SYDVKM. CDR3 length equals 13 residues. Written as DNA, the CDR3 is TGTGCCAGCAGTTTTTCCGGGGGTCAGCCCCAGCATTTT. Residues: CASSFSGGQPQHF.

This clonotype has only a few counts. The CDR3 DNA sequence: TGTGCCAGCAGGAGACAGGGGGGCGGGCATGGCTACACCTTC. This translates into CASRRQGGGHGYTF. The V call is TRBV6-1, the J call TRBJ1-2; 9 bases map to TRBD1. Germline lookup yields CDR1 MNHNS and CDR2 SASEGT. The junction had 8 bases not matched to a gene; V was cut back by 6 bases and J by 6 bases. This CDR3 contains 14 residues.

This clonotype occurred many times. The chain combines TRBV7-9 with TRBJ2-7, with 13 bases matching TRBD2. The CDR3 sequence is 14 residues long. The J segment lost 7 bases and the V segment lost 5 bases, leaving 5 bases of the junction unmatched. Looked up from germline, CDR1 is SEHNR and CDR2 is FQNEAQ (reference sequence). The CDR3 DNA reads as TGTGCCAGCAGCACTAGCGGGGGGGCAAGAGAGCAGTACTTC. Its protein is CASSTSGGAREQYF.

The chain joins TRBV28 to TRBJ1-5; TRBD1 matches 11 bases. Germline CDR1 MDHEN, CDR2 SYDVKM. After removal of 3 bases from V and 1 base from J, the junction contained 14 bases not matched to a gene. The CDR3 has 20 amino acids. CDR3 loop: CASSFRVVRTGGSSNQPQHF. Here the CDR3 DNA reads TGTGCCAGCAGTTTCAGGGTCGTCAGGACAGGGGGCTCAAGCAATCAGCCCCAGCATTTT.

This clonotype has just a few counts. This chain connects TRBV4-3 to TRBJ2-2; D is undetermined. Germline loops: CDR1 LGHNA, CDR2 YSLEER. The CDR3 is 16 amino acids. Trimming removed 0 bases at V and 0 bases at J, with 8 bases between. CDR3: CASSQEWGTNTGELFF. The CDR3 nucleotides read TGCGCCAGCAGCCAAGAATGGGGTACGAACACCGGGGAGCTGTTTTTT.

At least ten counts were recorded for this clonotype. V gene TRBV19 combines with J gene TRBJ1-5, with D tentatively TRBD1 (6 bases). The CDR3 consists of 14 residues. Germline V gives CDR1 LNHDA, CDR2 SQIVND (reference sequence). Trimming pared 8 bases from V and 2 bases from J, leaving 13 bases between. DNA of the CDR3: TGTGCCAGTCAAAGGGGGGGCCGCAATCAGCCCCAGCATTTT. Encoded protein: CASQRGGRNQPQHF.

The chain carries TRBV29-1 and TRBJ2-1; 9 nucleotides match TRBD1. V trimming: 3 bases; J trimming: 4 bases; junction bases outside the gene matches: 13. Germline CDR1 is SQVTM and CDR2 is ANQGSEA. CDR3 length: 17 residues. CDR3 nucleotides: TGCAGCGTTGATTTGCCCTTAACAGGGGGCTGGTACAATGAGCAGTTCTTC. Translating it yields CSVDLPLTGGWYNEQFF.

The chain links TRBV19 to TRBJ2-5, with D possibly being TRBD1 or TRBD2 (5 bases each). Per the germline V gene, CDR1 is LNHDA and CDR2 is SQIVND (reference sequence). The CDR3 has 14 residues. Between the trimmed V and J ends, which lost 7 bases and 7 bases, there was a span of 19 bases. The CDR3 nucleotides are TGTGCCAGTACCAAGAAAACGGGGACCGGGACCCAGTACTTC. Translating gives CASTKKTGTGTQYF.

This clonotype was counted at least ten times. The chain recombines TRBV20-1 with TRBJ1-3; D gene uncertain. The germline V gene has CDR1 DFQATT and CDR2 SNEGSKA (reference sequence). The V and J ends lost 3 bases and 0 bases respectively, with 21 bases between them. The CDR3 loop spans 18 amino acids. The CDR3 sequence: CSASEASQDDYSGNTIYF. In DNA form, the CDR3 reads TGCAGTGCTAGCGAAGCGTCGCAGGACGACTACTCTGGAAACACCATATATTTT.

This clonotype has a count of ten or more. J is TRBJ1-2 and V is TRBV7-6, with 12 bases aligning to TRBD1. Germline V gene sequence: CDR1 SGHVS, CDR2 FNYEAQ. This CDR3 comprises 14 residues. With 5 bases clipped from V and 7 bases from J, the junction kept 5 bases outside the gene matches. This CDR3 is CASSKGQGARGYTF. Written as DNA, the CDR3 is TGTGCCAGCAGCAAGGGACAGGGGGCTCGTGGCTACACCTTC.

This clonotype was detected a few times. This chain uses TRBV12-3 or TRBV12-4 with TRBJ2-7; D perhaps matches TRBD1 (5 bases). V was pared by 3 bases and J by 6 bases, with 12 bases between. CDR3 length equals 13 residues. CDR3 region: CASSFPGSSEQYF. The CDR3 DNA is TGTGCCAGCAGTTTTCCAGGGTCGTCCGAGCAGTACTTC.

This clonotype has ten or more counts. The V call is TRBV4-1, the J call TRBJ1-5, with D possibly being TRBD1 (5 bases). The V end lost 5 bases, the J end lost 0 bases, and 17 bases lay between the germline ends. This CDR3 region has 17 residues. Germline-derived CDR1 and CDR2 are MGHRA and YSYEKL. CDR3 loop: CASSGVGGMYSNQPQHF. As DNA, the CDR3 is TGCGCCAGCAGCGGAGTGGGGGGGATGTATAGCAATCAGCCCCAGCATTTT.

This clonotype was picked up many times. The chain carries TRBV25-1 and TRBJ1-2; D remains ambiguous. Trimming took 5 bases from V and 1 from J, leaving 8 bases between them. Germline lookup yields CDR1 MGHDK and CDR2 SYGVNS. There are 13 residues in the CDR3. The CDR3 spells CASSKEFNYGYTF. In nucleotides, the CDR3 is TGTGCCAGCAGTAAAGAGTTTAACTATGGCTACACCTTC.

Many counts were recorded for this clonotype. The V and J genes are TRBV30 and TRBJ2-7; D is perhaps TRBD1 or TRBD2 (5 bases each). The CDR3 loop spans 13 amino acids. Trimming shortened V by 5 bases and J by 2 bases, and 13 bases separated the two germline ends. Germline CDR1 reads GTSNPN; CDR2 reads SVGIG (reference sequence). The CDR3 coding sequence is TGTGCCTGGGAGGGCAGGGCGACCTACGAGCAGTACTTC. Residues: CAWEGRATYEQYF. The variable domain in full, completed from reference TRBV30 and TRBJ2-7, reads SQTIHQWPATLVQPVGSPLSLECTVEGTSNPNLYWYRQAAGRGLQLLFYSVGIGQISSEVPQNLSASRPQDRQFILSSKKLLLSDSGFYLCAWEGRATYEQYFGPGTRLTVT.

On this clonotype: At one end, the junction sequence differs from germline, possibly due to a read error. The gene calls are TRBV11-3 and TRBJ1-1; 7 bases align to TRBD1. CDR1 and CDR2 (germline): SGHNT, YENEEA. This CDR3 contains 15 residues. DNA of the CDR3: TGTGCCAGCAGCTTAGATGGGACAGTGAACACTGAAGCTTGCTTT. As protein: CASSLDGTVNTEACF.

This clonotype was picked up many times. This sequence joins TRBV5-6 and TRBJ1-2; 10 nucleotides align to TRBD1. CDR1 is SGHDT and CDR2 is YYEEEE in the germline V gene. The CDR3 length is 17 residues. V dropped 1 base and J dropped 8; count of bases not matched to a gene: 14. The CDR3 protein is CASSLQGTWGQGLGYTF. CDR3 DNA sequence: TGTGCCAGCAGCTTGCAAGGGACCTGGGGACAGGGGTTAGGCTACACCTTC.

This chain joins TRBV4-3 and TRBJ1-2; D unresolved. The V gene lost 0 bases and the J gene lost 0 bases, with 11 bases spanning the gap. The germline V gene encodes CDR1 LGHNA and CDR2 YSLEER. This CDR3 region has 16 residues. CDR3 DNA sequence: TGCGCCAGCAGCCAAGATTACGCAGGAGCTAACTATGGCTACACCTTC. Its translation is CASSQDYAGANYGYTF.

This clonotype was seen at least ten times. This chain connects TRBV6-1 to TRBJ2-7; 8 bases map to TRBD1. The CDR3 is made up of 12 amino acids. CDR1 is MNHNS, CDR2 SASEGT, per germline. CDR3 sequence: CASGDRGYEQYF. CDR3 DNA sequence: TGTGCTAGCGGTGACAGGGGCTACGAGCAGTACTTC.

The genes are TRBV4-1 and TRBJ2-2; no reliable D call. The V end was cut by 5 bases, the J end by 1 base, with 14 bases between. The CDR3 has 16 residues. Germline values: CDR1 MGHRA, CDR2 YSYEKL. The CDR3 DNA is TGCGCCAGCAGCTTGGTCACGCGGAGGAACACCGGGGAGCTGTTTTTT. The encoded protein is CASSLVTRRNTGELFF.

Only a few counts were recorded for this clonotype. The chain joins TRBV2 to TRBJ2-5; D is possibly TRBD1 (6 bases). Germline assignment: CDR1 SNHLY and CDR2 FYNNEI. V was trimmed by 2 bases and J by 1 base, leaving 14 bases between them. The CDR3 is 16 residues long. The chain's CDR3 is CASSEWEQGLQETQYF. CDR3 nucleotide sequence: TGTGCCAGCAGTGAATGGGAACAGGGCCTCCAAGAGACCCAGTACTTC.